The 30 T cell receptor beta chains below come from one sample, sequenced in a study of early T cells in non-severe SARS-CoV-2 infection listed by TCRdb under 2021. Libraries came from 5' RACE. Sequencing relied on a NextSeq 500. In TCRdb, the public reads were trimmed at Q25 with fastp and aligned with MiXCR, with productive beta chains retained. Every CDR3 protein is listed once, alongside the most common genes and DNA of its rows. The sample contains 30,000 to 45,000 distinct CDR3 sequences, 9% to 10% of them found a single time. 12% of the sample is taken by the ten largest. The sequencing input was whole blood. These receptors were taken from an adult who was a healthcare worker with PCR-confirmed SARS-CoV-2 infection or an uninfected control (not recorded which).

This clonotype occurred many times. The rearrangement joins TRBV20-1 to TRBJ1-1; maybe TRBD1 (5 bases). The CDR3 extends over 13 amino acids. V lost 2 bases and J lost 4, with 11 bases in between. CDR1 DFQATT and CDR2 SNEGSKA come from the germline V gene (reference sequence). CDR3 amino acids: CSARQGGGTEAFF. The CDR3 coding sequence is TGCAGTGCTAGACAGGGCGGGGGCACTGAAGCTTTCTTT.

J is TRBJ2-1 and V is TRBV6-5; 7 nucleotides line up with TRBD2. This CDR3 is 15 amino acids long. Unmatched junction bases numbered 18, after V lost 10 bases and J lost 9 bases. Germline V gene data show CDR1 as MNHEY and CDR2 as SVGAGI. CDR3 in DNA: TGTGCCACCACTCTTTGGGGGGGGACCACGATTGAGCAGTTCTTC. This encodes CATTLWGGTTIEQFF.

This clonotype was detected ten times or more. The chain uses TRBV12-3 or TRBV12-4 and TRBJ1-6; D call uncertain. The CDR3 totals 14 residues. V lost 2 bases and J 7 bases, leaving 9 bases between the germline ends. CDR3 bases: TGTGCCAGCAGTTTAATGGGTGACAATTCACCCCTCCACTTT. Protein sequence: CASSLMGDNSPLHF.

With regard to this clonotype: With a much larger clone just one base away, this may be a read error. The chain recombines TRBV9 with TRBJ1-5, with D uncertain. Germline CDR1 reads SGDLS; CDR2 reads YYNGEE. Trimming stripped 3 bases from V and 0 bases from J, with 7 bases between. The CDR3 is 14 residues long. The CDR3 DNA reads TGTGCCAGCAGCGGACACAATAGCAATCAGCCCCAGCATTTT. This translates into CASSGHNSNQPQHF. The full variable domain, completed using reference TRBV9 and TRBJ1-5, is DSGVTQTPKHLITATGQRVTLRCSPRSGDLSVYWYQQSLDQGLQFLIQYYNGEERAKGNILERFSAQQFPDLHSELNLSSLELGDSALYFCASSGHNSNQPQHFGDGTRLSIL.

This clonotype counts as medium-sized (0.01 to 0.1%). The chain couples TRBV7-9 to TRBJ2-3, with D unclear. Trimming stripped 5 bases from V and 4 bases from J, with 22 bases between. Germline loops: CDR1 SEHNR, CDR2 FQNEAQ (reference sequence). CDR3 size: 17 residues. The CDR3 loop is CASSPKKVRDTPDTQYF. Written as DNA, the CDR3 is TGTGCCAGCAGCCCGAAAAAGGTCCGAGATACACCAGATACGCAGTATTTT.

This clonotype has a count of ten or more. The chain employs TRBV7-2 and TRBJ2-3; 9 nucleotides agree with TRBD2. The V gene's germline CDR1 is SGHTA and CDR2 FQGNSA. Unmatched junction bases numbered 8, after V lost 6 bases and J lost 1 base. The CDR3 spans 16 residues. CDR3 amino acids: CASRIGLAGRTDTQYF. Written as DNA, the CDR3 is TGTGCCAGCAGAATCGGGCTAGCGGGGCGCACAGATACGCAGTATTTT.

This clonotype was detected many times. The chain is built from TRBV6-6 and TRBJ1-1; unclear D gene. The germline V and J ends were trimmed by 2 bases and 0 bases, with 4 bases remaining between them. CDR1 MNHNY and CDR2 SVGAGI come from the germline V gene (reference sequence). The CDR3 runs to 13 residues. This CDR3 is CASSYELNTEAFF. CDR3 coding DNA: TGTGCCAGCAGTTACGAATTGAACACTGAAGCTTTCTTT.

The V and J genes are TRBV7-2 and TRBJ2-4; D remains ambiguous. V lost 5 bases and J 5 bases, leaving 7 bases between the germline ends. The CDR3 contains 12 residues. The germline gives CDR1 SGHTA, CDR2 FQGNSA. The CDR3 nucleotides are TGTGCCAGCAGCCGAACAGAAAACATTCAGTACTTC. Protein product: CASSRTENIQYF. The complete variable domain, with remaining parts taken from reference TRBV7-2 and TRBJ2-4, reads GAGVSQSPSNKVTEKGKDVELRCDPISGHTALYWYRQSLGQGLEFLIYFQGNSAPDKSGLPSDRFSAERTGGSVSTLTIQRTQQEDSAVYLCASSRTENIQYFGAGTRLSVL.

Notes on this clonotype: A much larger clone differs by one base, so this may be a read error. This chain connects TRBV2 to TRBJ1-3, with a possible D match to TRBD1 (5 bases). This CDR3 has 14 residues. Between the trimmed V and J ends, which lost 11 bases and 2 bases, there was a span of 16 bases. Germline assignment: CDR1 SNHLY and CDR2 FYNNEI. DNA of the CDR3: TGTGCCGGCGGCCAGGGAGGCACTGGAAACACCATATATTTT. Translating it yields CAGGQGGTGNTIYF.

This clonotype showed up just a few times. In DNA form, the CDR3 reads TGTGCCAGCAGCCCCGGGACTAGCGACTACGAGCAGTACTTC. Its protein is CASSPGTSDYEQYF. J is TRBJ2-7 and V is TRBV5-4; TRBD2 matches at 10 bases. In germline, CDR1 is SGHNT, CDR2 YYREEE (reference sequence). The CDR3 consists of 14 residues. V trimming: 4 bases; J trimming: 3 bases; junction bases outside the gene matches: 4.

This clonotype turned up a few times. An end of the junction differs from the germline gene, which may be a read error. The chain combines TRBV2 with TRBJ2-3; D might be TRBD2 (6 bases). This CDR3 comprises 14 residues. CDR1 and CDR2 (germline): SNHLY, FYNNEI. This chain's CDR3 is CVSSEGGIVDTQYF. CDR3 DNA: TGTGTCAGCAGTGAAGGCGGGATAGTGGACACGCAGTATTTT.

At least ten counts were recorded for this clonotype. The rearrangement joins TRBV12-3 or TRBV12-4 to TRBJ1-3; 8 bases are shared with TRBD1. The V and J ends lost 3 bases and 2 bases, in that order; junction bases with no gene match: 12. The CDR3 has 18 amino acids. In DNA, the CDR3 is TGTGCCAGCAGTTTTTACCCGACTTGGACAGGGCCTGGAAACACCATATATTTT. It codes for CASSFYPTWTGPGNTIYF.

The V and J genes are TRBV27 and TRBJ1-1, with 8 bases identical to TRBD1. V shed 2 bases and J 1 base; nucleotides not matched to a gene: 0. This CDR3 has 14 residues. Germline V CDR1 and CDR2: MNHEY, SMNVEV (reference sequence). The chain's CDR3 is CASSLGTGNTEAFF. The CDR3 nucleotides read TGTGCCAGCAGTTTAGGGACAGGGAACACTGAAGCTTTCTTT.

About this clonotype: A much larger clone differs from this one at a single base, so this may be a read error. The V call is TRBV11-3, the J call TRBJ2-3; 8 nucleotides line up with TRBD1. In germline, CDR1 is SGHNT, CDR2 YENEEA. This CDR3 is 16 amino acids long. The DNA of the CDR3 is TGTGGCAGCAGCTTAGGGATGACAGGGGCAACAGATACGCAGTATTTT. Translation: CGSSLGMTGATDTQYF.

This clonotype has at least ten counts. J is TRBJ2-1 and V is TRBV7-8; the match to TRBD2 covers 11 bases. The V gene end was trimmed by 3 bases and the J gene end by 10 bases; junction bases not matched to a gene: 14. The CDR3 covers 17 residues. CDR1 is SGHVS and CDR2 is FQNEAQ in the germline V gene. The CDR3 nucleotides are TGTGCCAGCAGCTTCGTAAGTCAACTAGCGGGGGCCCGGGAGCAGTTCTTC. The encoded protein is CASSFVSQLAGAREQFF.

This clonotype was detected ten times or more. For the CDR3, the DNA is TGTGCCAGCAGCTTCGGCAGTCCCAATTCACCCCTCCACTTT. Protein sequence: CASSFGSPNSPLHF. This chain connects TRBV11-2 to TRBJ1-6; D remains ambiguous. V dropped 3 bases and J dropped 7 bases, with 10 bases sitting between them. Per the germline V gene, CDR1 is SGHAT and CDR2 is FQNNGV. The CDR3 consists of 14 residues.

This clonotype was found many times. The chain uses TRBV11-2 and TRBJ1-4; D remains unclear. CDR1 is SGHAT and CDR2 is FQNNGV in the germline V gene. Trimming pared 8 bases from V and 7 bases from J, leaving 11 bases between. The CDR3 has 12 amino acids. The CDR3, as DNA: TGTGCCAGCGGGCCCGCTCCTGAAAAACTGTTTTTT. Its translation: CASGPAPEKLFF.

This chain connects TRBV29-1 to TRBJ2-3; TRBD2 matches 13 bases. Germline lookup yields CDR1 SQVTM and CDR2 ANQGSEA. Trimming at V came to 7 bases and at J to 3 bases, leaving 4 bases not matched to a gene. The CDR3 runs 14 residues. DNA of the CDR3: TGCAGCGCCCAGACTAGCGGGGGGACAGATACGCAGTATTTT. This sequence encodes CSAQTSGGTDTQYF.

This clonotype has at least ten counts. V is TRBV6-4 and J is TRBJ1-1; no firm D call. CDR1 is MRHNA and CDR2 is SNTAGT in the germline V gene. The CDR3 length is 13 residues. V lost 3 bases, J lost 1 base, and 6 bases lay in between. The CDR3 DNA follows: TGTGCCAGCAGTGAATCGGGGAACACTGAAGCTTTCTTT. Protein sequence: CASSESGNTEAFF.

Ten or more counts support this clonotype. The chain combines TRBV6-6 with TRBJ1-5, with a weak D call TRBD1 (5 bases). CDR3 length: 15 residues. From germline, CDR1 is MNHNY and CDR2 SVGAGI (reference sequence). Between the trimmed V and J ends, which lost 6 bases and 1 base, there was a span of 13 bases. This CDR3 reads CASSANRDSNQPQHF. The CDR3 DNA reads TGTGCCAGCAGCGCTAATCGGGACAGCAATCAGCCCCAGCATTTT.

The V call is TRBV6-1, the J call TRBJ1-3, with D hard to call. V lost 6 bases and J 4 bases, leaving 13 bases between the germline ends. There are 14 residues in the CDR3. Germline V gene data show CDR1 as MNHNS and CDR2 as SASEGT. The CDR3 DNA reads as TGTGCCAGCAGGGCCCCAACTCTGGGAAACACCATATATTTT. The encoded protein is CASRAPTLGNTIYF.

In this sample, this clonotype turned up many times. CDR3 in amino acids: CASSFKGGQGMRNDGYTF. The CDR3 coding sequence is TGTGCCAGCAGCTTTAAAGGGGGACAGGGGATGAGGAATGATGGCTACACCTTC. V is TRBV11-2 and J is TRBJ1-2; TRBD1 agrees at 10 bases. The CDR3 is 18 residues long. V lost 3 bases, J lost 6 bases, and 16 bases stayed unmatched. CDR1 and CDR2 from the germline V gene are SGHAT and FQNNGV.

This clonotype was counted at least ten times. CDR3 region: CASSRQGGTEAFF. The CDR3 nucleotides are TGTGCCAGCAGCAGACAGGGTGGCACTGAAGCTTTCTTT. The chain employs TRBV6-1 and TRBJ1-1; 7 positions match TRBD1. The CDR3 sequence is 13 residues long. Trimming at V came to 6 bases and at J to 4 bases, leaving 5 bases not matched to a gene. Per germline, CDR1 MNHNS and CDR2 SASEGT.

This clonotype was counted at least ten times. The genes are TRBV29-1 and TRBJ1-4, with 9 bases lining up with TRBD1. The CDR3 extends over 12 amino acids. Losses at the gene ends were 7 bases for V and 7 bases for J; bases not matched to a gene: 4. CDR1 is SQVTM, CDR2 ANQGSEA, per germline. CDR3 amino acids: CSARTGVEKLFF. CDR3 DNA: TGCAGCGCGAGGACAGGGGTTGAAAAACTGTTTTTT.

This chain uses TRBV14 with TRBJ2-3; TRBD1 agrees at 7 bases. Germline CDR1 is SGHDN and CDR2 is FVKESK. The junction had 13 bases not matched to a gene; V was cut back by 2 bases and J by 2 bases. The CDR3 is 18 residues long. CDR3 in amino acids: CASSQTGIRDRYTDTQYF. The CDR3 DNA sequence: TGTGCCAGCAGCCAAACAGGAATCCGGGACAGATACACAGATACGCAGTATTTT.

The chain combines TRBV6-1 with TRBJ2-2, with D perhaps being TRBD1 or TRBD2 (6 bases each). This CDR3 contains 16 residues. V dropped 8 bases and J dropped 4 bases, with 20 bases sitting between them. Germline V gives CDR1 MNHNS, CDR2 SASEGT. CDR3 residues: CASGGTGTYLTGELFF. The CDR3 DNA reads as TGTGCCAGCGGGGGGACCGGGACATACCTCACCGGGGAGCTGTTTTTT.

The V call is TRBV29-1, the J call TRBJ2-5, with TRBD2 matching over 7 bases. The CDR3 runs 12 residues. Germline V CDR1 and CDR2: SQVTM, ANQGSEA. CDR3 in amino acids: CIGRDYGETQYF. The CDR3 region has the DNA TGCATAGGGAGGGATTACGGAGAGACCCAGTACTTC.

The chain recombines TRBV5-1 with TRBJ2-5; 7 nucleotides agree with TRBD2. Unmatched junction bases numbered 1, after V lost 0 bases and J lost 5 bases. The CDR3 covers 13 residues. CDR1 is SGHRS and CDR2 is YFSETQ in the germline V gene. The CDR3 loop is CASSLELAETQYF. The CDR3 nucleotides read TGCGCCAGCAGCTTGGAACTAGCGGAGACCCAGTACTTC.

In its sample, this clonotype was seen many times. The chain couples TRBV7-8 to TRBJ2-5, with D uncertain. Looked up from germline, CDR1 is SGHVS and CDR2 is FQNEAQ. The CDR3 spans 14 residues. V was shortened by 5 bases and J by 7 bases, with 17 bases between the two germline ends. CDR3: CASSPRTEFLTQYF. The DNA of the CDR3 is TGTGCCAGCAGCCCCCGGACGGAGTTTTTGACCCAGTACTTC.

The genes are TRBV10-2 and TRBJ1-2; the match to TRBD1 covers 8 bases. The trim removed 10 bases at V and 0 bases at J, leaving 7 bases unmatched. Germline V gives CDR1 WSHSY, CDR2 SAAADI. The length of the CDR3 is 14 residues. CDR3 DNA: TGCGCCACCGGACAGGGACCAGCTAACTATGGCTACACCTTC. Translating it yields CATGQGPANYGYTF.